The clone carrying this T cell receptor (beta chain) showed up many times. These data belong to a study of spatial heterogeneity in lung cancer. The germline V gene has CDR1 SQVTM and CDR2 ANQGSEA. V was clipped by 6 bases and J by 0 bases; unmatched bases: 7. This CDR3 has 14 amino acids. In TCRdb, the 5' RACE reads were re-called with MiXCR into one record per CDR3 protein. The table lists approximately 39,000 distinct CDR3 sequences, approximately 8% of them singletons. Documented time point: blood at routine non-recurrence follow-up after resection. The specimen comprised PBMCs, sampled at follow-up. This receptor was taken from a male donor with early-stage non-small cell lung cancer. V is TRBV29-1 and J is TRBJ2-7; 8 nucleotides agree with TRBD1. CDR3 DNA: TGCAGCGTACTCCAGGGGGCAAGCTCCTACGAGCAGTACTTC. It specifies CSVLQGASSYEQYF.